This T cell receptor beta chain was retrieved from a study of blood T cells in healthy people across ages. Study-wide results and limits: Roughly linearly, TCR beta diversity per million T cells fell as age increased.

After removal of 6 bases from V and 2 bases from J, the junction contained 7 bases not matched to a gene. This CDR3 contains 13 residues. CDR1 is SQVTM and CDR2 is ANQGSEA in the germline V gene. Each sample used at least 7 million PBMCs. Through a sample-barcoded 5' primer and a J-beta primer mix, a second PCR was run for about 6 to 11 cycles. The authors tagged each cDNA molecule using a template-switch adaptor with 12 random nucleotides. TCRdb passed the 5' RACE reads through MiXCR, listing each CDR3 protein once. The sample gives roughly 1.4 million distinct CDR3 sequences, roughly 60% of which show up once; 6.5% to 8.5% is in the top ten. Ten or more counts support this clonotype. The antigen remains undetermined.

The receptor's source is a man between 18 and 35 years old in good health. The gene calls are TRBV29-1 and TRBJ2-7; 7 bases map to TRBD1. Sequenced sample: blood. The CDR3 sequence is CSVVDRDTYEQYF. In DNA, the CDR3 is TGCAGCGTGGTCGACAGGGACACCTACGAGCAGTACTTC.